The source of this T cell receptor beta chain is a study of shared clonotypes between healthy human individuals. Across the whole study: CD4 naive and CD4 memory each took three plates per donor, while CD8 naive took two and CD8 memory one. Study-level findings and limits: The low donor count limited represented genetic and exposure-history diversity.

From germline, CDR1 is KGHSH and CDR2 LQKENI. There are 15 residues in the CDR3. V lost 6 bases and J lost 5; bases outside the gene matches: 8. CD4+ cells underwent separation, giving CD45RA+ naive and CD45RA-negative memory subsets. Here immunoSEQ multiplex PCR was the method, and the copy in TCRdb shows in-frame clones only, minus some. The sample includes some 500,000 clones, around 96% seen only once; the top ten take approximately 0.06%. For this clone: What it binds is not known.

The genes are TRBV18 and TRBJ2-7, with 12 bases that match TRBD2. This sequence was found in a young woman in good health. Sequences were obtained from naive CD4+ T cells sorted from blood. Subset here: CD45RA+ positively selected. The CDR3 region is CASSLTSGRIDEQYF. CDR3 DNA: TGTGCCAGCTCGCTGACTAGCGGGAGAATCGACGAGCAGTACTTC.